This TCR beta chain was found in a study of T cell repertoires in cytomegalovirus infection. Findings and caveats of the study: CMV-specific TCR beta clonotypes restricted by HLA-C dominated the ex vivo response.

This clonotype has more than one count but fewer than ten. Its specificity is not known. This CDR3 has 12 residues. Trimming stripped 3 bases from V and 3 bases from J, with 6 bases between. Germline lookup yields CDR1 MDHEN and CDR2 SYDVKM. TCRdb analysed the reads with MiXCR anew, one entry per CDR3 protein. This table has about 600,000 distinct CDR3 sequences, approximately 24% appearing once. The specimen sequenced was CD8+ T cells from PBMCs. The V gene is TRBV28, the J gene TRBJ2-7; no reliable D call. The sequence derives from a human donor in good health (CMV status not recorded). Some clones in this sample may be carry-over from other donors' samples. The CDR3 DNA reads as TGTGCCAGCAGTTTCCTCAACTACGAGCAGTACTTC. Amino acid sequence: CASSFLNYEQYF.